A selection of T cell receptor beta chains follows, all from one sample in a study of identical twins. TCRdb reanalysed the 5' RACE reads using MiXCR and keeps one entry per CDR3 protein. The table shows around 200,000 distinct CDR3 sequences, with roughly 10% occurring only once. The sequencing sample was made of memory (CD45RO+) T cells sorted from blood. The receptors were sampled from a woman aged 18-29 years in good health. Each CDR3 is given with its conserved first and last residue. The order of the fields is clone size, D gene, V gene, J gene, CDR3 DNA, CDR3 protein. A D gene is named only where the DNA matches it firmly. Clone size is stated in some rows and not others, as once, few, many or a class when expanded.

few	-	TRBV12-3/TRBV12-4	TRBJ2-7	TGTGCCAGCAGACCCCCGACATCCTACGAGCAGTACTTC	CASRPPTSYEQYF
few	-	TRBV5-1	TRBJ2-1	TGCGCCAGCAGCTTGATGGGGTTCAATGAGCAGTTCTTC	CASSLMGFNEQFF
-	TRBD2	TRBV12-3/TRBV12-4	TRBJ2-1	TGTGCCAGCAGTTTAGGCCCTTCGTCGGGAGGGACGCGGGAGCAGTTCTTC	CASSLGPSSGGTREQFF
few	TRBD2	TRBV20-1	TRBJ2-5	TGCAGTGTATTTTGGGGGACTAGGTTAGAGACCCAGTACTTC	CSVFWGTRLETQYF
many	-	TRBV15	TRBJ2-3	TGTGCCACCAGCAGAGCCGGGCTGCGAGGGGATACGCAGTATTTT	CATSRAGLRGDTQYF
few	-	TRBV9	TRBJ1-4	TGTGCCAGCAGCCAGGACGGTTTTAATGAAAAACTGTTTTTT	CASSQDGFNEKLFF
-	-	TRBV18	TRBJ1-1	TGTGCCACCTCACCACAGGGGAACACTGAAGCTTTCTTT	CATSPQGNTEAFF
many	-	TRBV20-1	TRBJ2-5	TGCAGTGCGCGTATAGGGGAGACCCAGTACTTC	CSARIGETQYF
-	-	TRBV11-2	TRBJ2-1	TGTGCCAGCAGCCGGGACACGAGCTCCTACAATGAGCAGTTCTTC	CASSRDTSSYNEQFF
few	-	TRBV20-1	TRBJ1-5	TGCAGTGCGCAGGACGGAGGTTATCAGCCCCAGCATTTT	CSAQDGGYQPQHF
many	-	TRBV5-6	TRBJ1-1	TGTGCCAGCAGCTTGTCCCCCGAGACTGAAGCTTTCTTT	CASSLSPETEAFF
-	TRBD2	TRBV9	TRBJ2-3	TGTGCCAGCAGCCCTTGGACTAGCGGGGGAGGTACGCAGTATTTT	CASSPWTSGGGTQYF
-	-	TRBV10-3	TRBJ2-1	TGTGCCATCAGTGTTGGGGGAGATGAGCAGTTCTTC	CAISVGGDEQFF
-	-	TRBV20-1	TRBJ1-1	TGCAGTGCTTCAGGTATCATGAACACTGAAGCTTTCTTT	CSASGIMNTEAFF
many	-	TRBV6-5	TRBJ2-6	TGTGCCAGCAGTTACTGGGACTCTGGGGCCAACGTCCTGACTTTC	CASSYWDSGANVLTF
few	-	TRBV20-1	TRBJ1-2	TGCAGTGCTAGGCTGGACAGCCTCGGCTATGGCTACACCTTC	CSARLDSLGYGYTF
-	-	TRBV6-1	TRBJ2-4	TGTGCCAGCAGTGAAGGAACCGCTGGGTGGGTCAAAAACATTCAGTACTTC	CASSEGTAGWVKNIQYF
few	TRBD2	TRBV6-1	TRBJ2-5	TGTGCCAGCAGACTAGCGGGAGGCCCAGAGACCCAGTACTTC	CASRLAGGPETQYF
few	TRBD2	TRBV5-1	TRBJ2-5	TGCGCCAGCAGCTTGGCCAACGGGAGGGTGGAGACCCAGTACTTC	CASSLANGRVETQYF
-	-	TRBV20-1	TRBJ2-2	TGCAGTGCTAGAGATCGAACCCGGCCAACCGGGGAGCTGTTTTTT	CSARDRTRPTGELFF
few	-	TRBV24-1	TRBJ1-2	TGTGCCACACAGGGTAGCTACTATGGCTACACCTTC	CATQGSYYGYTF